The rows below give T cell receptor beta chains drawn from one sample of a study of blood T cell repertoires in COVID-19. Here immunoSEQ multiplex PCR was the method, and the copy in TCRdb shows in-frame clones only, minus some. The repertoire holds about 150,000 clones, with 84% as singletons. The source material was peripheral blood. The receptors were gathered from a man younger than 35 with active or convalescent COVID-19. Both conserved end residues are part of each CDR3. The order of the fields is D gene, J gene, V gene, CDR3 protein. The D gene is left open where the match is weak.

NA,TRBJ2-2,TRBV6-5,CASRQGRNTGELFF
NA,TRBJ2-5,TRBV5-4,CASSDRETQYF
NA,TRBJ2-7,TRBV4-3,CASSPYDGDSYEQYF
NA,TRBJ1-5,TRBV6-2/TRBV6-3,CASSYGPGRNQPQHF
TRBD2,TRBJ2-1,TRBV7-9,CASSPITNSGRTYSEQFF
NA,TRBJ1-3,TRBV4-2,CASSPQGSGNTIYF
NA,TRBJ1-2,TRBV3-1/TRBV3-2,CASSQDLGGTNYGYTF
NA,TRBJ2-7,TRBV19,CASSMGGISYEQYF
NA,TRBJ2-5,TRBV5-1,CASSLGAGLQETQYF
NA,TRBJ2-5,TRBV28,CASSWGREETQYF
NA,TRBJ2-2,TRBV18,CASSIGVRELFF
TRBD1,TRBJ1-1,TRBV6-5,CASSYDRVPNTEAFF
NA,TRBJ2-2,TRBV7-7,CATKHSNTGELFF